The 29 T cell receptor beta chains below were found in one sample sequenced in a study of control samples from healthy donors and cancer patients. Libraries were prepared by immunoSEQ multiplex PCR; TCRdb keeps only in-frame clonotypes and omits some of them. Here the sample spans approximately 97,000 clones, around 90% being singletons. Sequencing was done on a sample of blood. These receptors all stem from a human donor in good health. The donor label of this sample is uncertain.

CDR3 bases: TGTGCCAGCAGCCAAGGTCCACTATCCGATGGGGTCCAAGAGACCCAGTACTTC. Translation: CASSQGPLSDGVQETQYF. This rearrangement joins TRBV3-1 (or the pseudogene TRBV3-2) to TRBJ2-5; no clear D. The CDR3 length is 18 residues. The V end was cut by 1 base, the J end by 1 base, with 19 bases between. Germline CDR1 is LGHDT and CDR2 is YNNKEL (reference sequence).

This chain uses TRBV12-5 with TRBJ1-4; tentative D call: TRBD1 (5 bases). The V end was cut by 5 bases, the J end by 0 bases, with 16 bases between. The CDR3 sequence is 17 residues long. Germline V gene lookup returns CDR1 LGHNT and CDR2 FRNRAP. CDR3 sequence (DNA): TGTGCTAGTGGTGTTCAGGGTCTAGTTGCAACTAATGAAAAACTGTTTTTT. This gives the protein CASGVQGLVATNEKLFF.

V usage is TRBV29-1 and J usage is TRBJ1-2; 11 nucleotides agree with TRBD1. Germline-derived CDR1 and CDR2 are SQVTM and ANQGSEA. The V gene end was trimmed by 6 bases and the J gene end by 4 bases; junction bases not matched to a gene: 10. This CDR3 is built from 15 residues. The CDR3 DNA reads TGCAGCGTCGACCGGGACAGGGGGAATGGCTATGGCTACACCTTC. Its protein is CSVDRDRGNGYGYTF.

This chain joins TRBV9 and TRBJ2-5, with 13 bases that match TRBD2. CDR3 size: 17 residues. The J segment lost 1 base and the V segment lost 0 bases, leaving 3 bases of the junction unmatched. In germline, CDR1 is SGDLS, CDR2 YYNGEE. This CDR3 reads CASSVATSGGGQETQYF. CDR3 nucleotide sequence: TGTGCCAGCAGCGTAGCTACTAGCGGGGGGGGCCAAGAGACCCAGTACTTC.

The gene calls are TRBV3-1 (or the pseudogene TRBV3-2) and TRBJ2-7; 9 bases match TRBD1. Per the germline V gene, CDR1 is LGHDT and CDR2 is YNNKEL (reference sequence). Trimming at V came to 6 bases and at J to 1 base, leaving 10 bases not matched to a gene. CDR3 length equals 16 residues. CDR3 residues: CASRQKGTGYSYEQYF. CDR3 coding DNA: TGTGCCAGCAGGCAAAAGGGGACAGGGTATTCCTACGAGCAGTACTTC.

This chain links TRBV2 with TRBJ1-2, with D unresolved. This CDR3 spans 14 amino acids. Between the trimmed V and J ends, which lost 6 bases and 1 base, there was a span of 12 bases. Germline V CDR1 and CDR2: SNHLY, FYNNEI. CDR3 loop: CASSPEAGNYGYTF. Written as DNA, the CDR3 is TGTGCCAGCAGCCCAGAGGCGGGTAACTATGGCTACACCTTC.

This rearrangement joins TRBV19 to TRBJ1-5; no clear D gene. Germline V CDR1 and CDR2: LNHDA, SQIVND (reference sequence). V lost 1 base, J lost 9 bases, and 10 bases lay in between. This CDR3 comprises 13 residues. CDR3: CASSIGAVGPQHF. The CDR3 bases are TGTGCCAGTAGTATAGGAGCCGTCGGGCCCCAGCATTTT.

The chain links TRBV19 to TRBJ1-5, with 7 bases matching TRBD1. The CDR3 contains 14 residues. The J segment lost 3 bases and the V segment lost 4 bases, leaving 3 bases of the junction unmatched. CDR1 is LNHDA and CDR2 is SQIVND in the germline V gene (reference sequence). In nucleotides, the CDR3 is TGTGCCAGTAGTACTACAGGGGACAATCAGCCCCAGCATTTT. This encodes CASSTTGDNQPQHF. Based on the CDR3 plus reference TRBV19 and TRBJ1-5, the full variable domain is DGGITQSPKYLFRKEGQNVTLSCEQNLNHDAMYWYRQDPGQGLRLIYYSQIVNDFQKGDIAEGYSVSREKKESFPLTVTSAQKNPTAFYLCASSTTGDNQPQHFGDGTRLSIL.

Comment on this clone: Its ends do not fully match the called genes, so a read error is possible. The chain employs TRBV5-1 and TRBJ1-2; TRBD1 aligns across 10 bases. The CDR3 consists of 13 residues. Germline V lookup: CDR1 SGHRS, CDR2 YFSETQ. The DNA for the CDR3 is TGCGCCAGCAGCGAAGGGACAGGGGAGCGGCTATCCTTC. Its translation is CASSEGTGERLSF.

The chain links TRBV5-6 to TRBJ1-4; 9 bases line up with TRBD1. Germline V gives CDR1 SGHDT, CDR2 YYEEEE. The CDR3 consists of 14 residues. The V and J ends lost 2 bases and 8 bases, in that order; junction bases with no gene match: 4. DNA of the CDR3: TGTGCCAGCAGCTTCGGACAGGGGAGCGAAAAACTGTTTTTT. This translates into CASSFGQGSEKLFF.

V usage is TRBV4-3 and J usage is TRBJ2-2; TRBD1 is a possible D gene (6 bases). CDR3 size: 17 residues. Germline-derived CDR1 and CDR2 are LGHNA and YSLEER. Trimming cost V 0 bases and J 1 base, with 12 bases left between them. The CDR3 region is CASSQDGEGVNTGELFF. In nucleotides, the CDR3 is TGCGCCAGCAGCCAAGATGGCGAGGGGGTGAACACCGGGGAGCTGTTTTTT.

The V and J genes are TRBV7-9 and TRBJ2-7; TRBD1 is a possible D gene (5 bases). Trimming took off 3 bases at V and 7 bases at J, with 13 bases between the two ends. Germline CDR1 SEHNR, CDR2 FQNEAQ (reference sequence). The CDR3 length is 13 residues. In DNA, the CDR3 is TGTGCCAGCAGCTTTCAGGGCGTAGGGGAGCAGTACGTC. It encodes CASSFQGVGEQYV.

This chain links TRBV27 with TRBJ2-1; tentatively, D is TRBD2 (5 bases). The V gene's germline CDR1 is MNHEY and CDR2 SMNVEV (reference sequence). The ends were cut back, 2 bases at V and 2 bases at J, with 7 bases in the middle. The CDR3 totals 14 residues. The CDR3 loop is CASSLTGTYNEQFF. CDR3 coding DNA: TGTGCCAGCAGTTTAACGGGGACCTACAATGAGCAGTTCTTC.

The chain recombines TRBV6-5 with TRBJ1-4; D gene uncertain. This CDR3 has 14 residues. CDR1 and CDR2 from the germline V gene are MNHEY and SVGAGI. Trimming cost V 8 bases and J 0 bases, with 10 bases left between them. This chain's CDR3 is CASRRLATNEKLFF. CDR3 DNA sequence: TGTGCCAGCCGACGACTTGCAACTAATGAAAAACTGTTTTTT.

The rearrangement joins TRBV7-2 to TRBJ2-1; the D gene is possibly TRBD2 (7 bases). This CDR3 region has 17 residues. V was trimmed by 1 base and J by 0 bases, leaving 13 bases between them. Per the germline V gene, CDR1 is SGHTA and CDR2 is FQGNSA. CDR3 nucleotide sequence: TGTGCCAGCAGCTTAGTCGGGCGGGGGCACTCCTACAATGAGCAGTTCTTC. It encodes CASSLVGRGHSYNEQFF.

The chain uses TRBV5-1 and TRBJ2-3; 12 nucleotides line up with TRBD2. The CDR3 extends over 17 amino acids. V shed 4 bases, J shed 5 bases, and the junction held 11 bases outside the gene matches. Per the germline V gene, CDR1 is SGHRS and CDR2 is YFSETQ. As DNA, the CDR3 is TGCGCCAGCAGCCCGCACCTAGCGGGGGGGATCAGAGATACGCAGTATTTT. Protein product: CASSPHLAGGIRDTQYF.

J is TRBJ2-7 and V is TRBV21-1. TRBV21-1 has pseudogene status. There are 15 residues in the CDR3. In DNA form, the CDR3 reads TGTGCCATTAGCCCGTTCGTAGCAGGCTCCTACGAGCAGTACGTC. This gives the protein CAISPFVAGSYEQYV.

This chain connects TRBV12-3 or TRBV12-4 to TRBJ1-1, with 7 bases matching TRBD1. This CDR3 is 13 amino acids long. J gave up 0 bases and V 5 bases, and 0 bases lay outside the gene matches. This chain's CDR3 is CASSGQVNTEAFF. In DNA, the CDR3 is TGTGCCAGCAGTGGACAGGTGAACACTGAAGCTTTCTTT.

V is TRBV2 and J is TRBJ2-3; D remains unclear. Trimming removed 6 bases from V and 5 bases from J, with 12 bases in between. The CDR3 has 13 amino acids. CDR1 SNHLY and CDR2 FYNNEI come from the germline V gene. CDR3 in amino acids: CASRADGGDTQYF. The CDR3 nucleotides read TGTGCCAGCAGGGCCGACGGTGGAGATACGCAGTATTTT.

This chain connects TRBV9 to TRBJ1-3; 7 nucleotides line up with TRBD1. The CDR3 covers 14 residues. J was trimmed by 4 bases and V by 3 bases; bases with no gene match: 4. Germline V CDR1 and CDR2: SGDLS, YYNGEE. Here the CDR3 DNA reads TGTGCCAGCAGCGCAGACAGGGACGGAAACACCATATATTTT. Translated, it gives CASSADRDGNTIYF.

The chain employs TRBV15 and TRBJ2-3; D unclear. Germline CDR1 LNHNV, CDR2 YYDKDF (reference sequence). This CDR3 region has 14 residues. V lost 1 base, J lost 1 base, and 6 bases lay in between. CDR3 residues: CATSRGQGTDTQYF. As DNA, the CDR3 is TGTGCCACCAGCAGAGGGCAAGGCACAGATACGCAGTATTTT.

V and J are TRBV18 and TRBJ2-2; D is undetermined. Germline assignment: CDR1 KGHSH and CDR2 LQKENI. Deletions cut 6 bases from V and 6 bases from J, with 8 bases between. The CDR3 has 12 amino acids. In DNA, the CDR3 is TGTGCCAGCTCTGCTGATGCCGGGGAGCTGTTTTTT. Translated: CASSADAGELFF.

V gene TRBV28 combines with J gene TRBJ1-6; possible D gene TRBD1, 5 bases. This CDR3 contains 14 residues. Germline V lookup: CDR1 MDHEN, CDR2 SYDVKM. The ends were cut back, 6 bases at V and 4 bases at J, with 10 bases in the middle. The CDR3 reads CASRSRGYNSPLHF. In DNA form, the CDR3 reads TGTGCCAGCAGGAGCCGGGGGTATAATTCACCCCTCCACTTT. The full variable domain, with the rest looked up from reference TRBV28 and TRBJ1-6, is DVKVTQSSRYLVKRTGEKVFLECVQDMDHENMFWYRQDPGLGLRLIYFSYDVKMKEKGDIPEGYSVSREKKERFSLILESASTNQTSMYLCASRSRGYNSPLHFGNGTRLTVT.

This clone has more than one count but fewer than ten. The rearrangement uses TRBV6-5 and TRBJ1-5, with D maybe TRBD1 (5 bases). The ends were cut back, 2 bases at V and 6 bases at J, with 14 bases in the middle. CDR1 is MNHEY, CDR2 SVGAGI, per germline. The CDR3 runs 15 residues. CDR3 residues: CASSYGRGEVQPQHF. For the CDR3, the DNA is TGTGCCAGCAGTTACGGTCGGGGGGAGGTTCAGCCCCAGCATTTT.

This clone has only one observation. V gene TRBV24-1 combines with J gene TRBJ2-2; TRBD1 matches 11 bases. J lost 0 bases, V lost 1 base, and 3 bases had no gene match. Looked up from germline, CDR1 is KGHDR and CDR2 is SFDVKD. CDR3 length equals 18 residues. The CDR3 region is CATSDLPGQGANTGELFF. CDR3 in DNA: TGTGCCACCAGTGATTTACCGGGACAGGGGGCGAACACCGGGGAGCTGTTTTTT.

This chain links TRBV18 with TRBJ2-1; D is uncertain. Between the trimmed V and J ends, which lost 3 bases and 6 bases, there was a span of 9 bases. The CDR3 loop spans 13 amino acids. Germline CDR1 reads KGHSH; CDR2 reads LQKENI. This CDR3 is CASSPQRSNEQFF. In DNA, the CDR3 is TGTGCCAGCTCACCCCAAAGGTCCAATGAGCAGTTCTTC.

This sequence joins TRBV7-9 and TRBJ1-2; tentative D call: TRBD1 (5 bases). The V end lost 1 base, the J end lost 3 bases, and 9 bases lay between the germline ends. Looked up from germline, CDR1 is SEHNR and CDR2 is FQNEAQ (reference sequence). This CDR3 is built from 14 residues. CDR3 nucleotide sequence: TGTGCCAGCAGCTTAGTAGGGGAATACTATGGCTACACCTTC. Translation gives CASSLVGEYYGYTF.

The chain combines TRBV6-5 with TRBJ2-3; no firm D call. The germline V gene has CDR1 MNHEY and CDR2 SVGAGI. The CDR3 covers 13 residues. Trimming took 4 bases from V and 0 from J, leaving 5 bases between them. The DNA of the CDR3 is TGTGCCAGCAGTTGGGTTAGCACAGATACGCAGTATTTT. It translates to CASSWVSTDTQYF.

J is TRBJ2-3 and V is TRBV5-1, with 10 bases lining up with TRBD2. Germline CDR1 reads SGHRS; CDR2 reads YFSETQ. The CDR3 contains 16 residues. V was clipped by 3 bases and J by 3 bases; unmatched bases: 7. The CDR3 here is CASSSLAGGGTDTQYF. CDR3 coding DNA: TGCGCCAGCAGCTCGTTAGCGGGGGGCGGGACAGATACGCAGTATTTT.